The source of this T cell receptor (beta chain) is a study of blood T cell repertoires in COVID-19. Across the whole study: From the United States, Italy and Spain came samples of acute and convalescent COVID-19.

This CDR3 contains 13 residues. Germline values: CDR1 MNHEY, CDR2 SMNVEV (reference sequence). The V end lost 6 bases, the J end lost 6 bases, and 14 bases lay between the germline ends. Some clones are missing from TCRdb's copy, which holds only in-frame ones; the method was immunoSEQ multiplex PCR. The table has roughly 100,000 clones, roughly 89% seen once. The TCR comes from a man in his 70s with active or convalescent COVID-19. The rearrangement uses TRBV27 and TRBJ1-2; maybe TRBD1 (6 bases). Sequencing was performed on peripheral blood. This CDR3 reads CASRVRGSNGYTF. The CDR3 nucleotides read TGTGCCAGCAGAGTCAGGGGATCGAATGGCTACACCTTC.